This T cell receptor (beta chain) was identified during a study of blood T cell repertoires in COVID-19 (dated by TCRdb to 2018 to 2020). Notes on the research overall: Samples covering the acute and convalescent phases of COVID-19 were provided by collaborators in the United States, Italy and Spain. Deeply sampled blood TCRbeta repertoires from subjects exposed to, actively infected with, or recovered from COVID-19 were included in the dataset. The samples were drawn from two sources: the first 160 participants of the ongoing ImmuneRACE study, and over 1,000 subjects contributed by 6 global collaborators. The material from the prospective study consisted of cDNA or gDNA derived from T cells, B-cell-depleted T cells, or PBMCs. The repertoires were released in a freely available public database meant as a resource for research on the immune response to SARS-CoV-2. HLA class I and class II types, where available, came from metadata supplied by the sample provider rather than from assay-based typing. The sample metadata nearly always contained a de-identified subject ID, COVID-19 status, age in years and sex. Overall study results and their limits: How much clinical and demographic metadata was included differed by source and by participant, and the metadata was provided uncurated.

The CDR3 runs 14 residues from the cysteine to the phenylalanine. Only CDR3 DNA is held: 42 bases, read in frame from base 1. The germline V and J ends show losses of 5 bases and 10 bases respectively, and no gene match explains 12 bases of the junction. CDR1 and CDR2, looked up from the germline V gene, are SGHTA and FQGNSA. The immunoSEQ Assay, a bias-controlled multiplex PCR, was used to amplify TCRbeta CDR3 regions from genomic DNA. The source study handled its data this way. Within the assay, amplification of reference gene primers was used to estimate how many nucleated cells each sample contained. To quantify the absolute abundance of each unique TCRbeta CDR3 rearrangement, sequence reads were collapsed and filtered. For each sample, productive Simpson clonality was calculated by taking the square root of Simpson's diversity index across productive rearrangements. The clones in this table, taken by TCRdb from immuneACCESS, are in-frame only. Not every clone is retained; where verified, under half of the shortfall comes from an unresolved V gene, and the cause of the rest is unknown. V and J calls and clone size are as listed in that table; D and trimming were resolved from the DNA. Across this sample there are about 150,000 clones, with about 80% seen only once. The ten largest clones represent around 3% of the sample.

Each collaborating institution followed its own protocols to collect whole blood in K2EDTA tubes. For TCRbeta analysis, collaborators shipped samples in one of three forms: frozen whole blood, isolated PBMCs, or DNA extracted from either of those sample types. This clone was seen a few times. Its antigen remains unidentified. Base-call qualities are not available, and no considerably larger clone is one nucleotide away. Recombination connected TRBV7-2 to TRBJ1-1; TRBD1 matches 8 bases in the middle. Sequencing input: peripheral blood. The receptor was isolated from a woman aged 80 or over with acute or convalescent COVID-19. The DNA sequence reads TGTGCCAGCAGCCTTGGCGGACAGGGCCTCGGAGCTTTCTTT. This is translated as CASSLGGQGLGAFF.